This T cell receptor (beta chain) was sequenced for a study of tumor and adjacent non-tumor tissue in lung cancer. Study-level information: Aged roughly 30 to 85 years, patients included 10 men and five or six women with stage I to III disease. The study's findings and limits: Higher tumor TCR diversity was associated with shorter survival. TCR diversity was significantly greater in tumor than normal lung tissue.

In this sample, this clonotype turned up many times. Antigen unknown. The CDR3 runs 17 residues. Trimming took off 4 bases at V and 8 bases at J, with 26 bases between the two ends. CDR1 and CDR2 from the germline V gene are SGHDN and FVKESK. A modified ARM-PCR protocol with three rounds of nested PCR amplified TCRbeta. MiXCR, applied by TCRdb to the multiplex PCR reads, yields one record per CDR3 protein. This table has tens of thousands of distinct CDR3 sequences, around 77% appearing once. No cell sorting was done before RNA was extracted from the tissue. Donors were chemotherapy-naive, newly diagnosed lung cancer surgical patients in China, August–late 2014.

V and J are TRBV14 and TRBJ1-2, with D maybe TRBD1 (6 bases). Source material: lung tumor tissue. This receptor was obtained from a woman aged 45-60 years with non-small cell lung cancer. The CDR3: CASSPGGGHRPYGGYTF. The CDR3 DNA reads TGTGCCAGCAGCCCAGGTGGGGGACACCGGCCTTATGGAGGCTACACCTTC. Filled out from reference TRBV14 and TRBJ1-2, the complete variable domain reads EAGVTQFPSHSVIEKGQTVTLRCDPISGHDNLYWYRRVMGKEIKFLLHFVKESKQDESGMPNNRFLAERTGGTYSTLKVQPAELEDSGVYFCASSPGGGHRPYGGYTFGSGTRLTVV.